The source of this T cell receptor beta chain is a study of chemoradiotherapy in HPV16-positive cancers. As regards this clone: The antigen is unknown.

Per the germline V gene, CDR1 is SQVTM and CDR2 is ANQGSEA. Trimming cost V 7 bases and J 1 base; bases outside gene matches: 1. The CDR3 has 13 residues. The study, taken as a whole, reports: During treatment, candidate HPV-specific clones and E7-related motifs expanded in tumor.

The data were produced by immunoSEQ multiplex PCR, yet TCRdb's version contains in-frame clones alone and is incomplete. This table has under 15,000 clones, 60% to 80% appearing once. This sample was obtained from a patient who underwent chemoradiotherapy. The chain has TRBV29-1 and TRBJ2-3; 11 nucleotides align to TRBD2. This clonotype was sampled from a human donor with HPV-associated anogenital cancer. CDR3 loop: CSELAGGTDTQYF. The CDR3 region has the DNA TGCAGCGAACTAGCGGGGGGCACAGATACGCAGTATTTT.